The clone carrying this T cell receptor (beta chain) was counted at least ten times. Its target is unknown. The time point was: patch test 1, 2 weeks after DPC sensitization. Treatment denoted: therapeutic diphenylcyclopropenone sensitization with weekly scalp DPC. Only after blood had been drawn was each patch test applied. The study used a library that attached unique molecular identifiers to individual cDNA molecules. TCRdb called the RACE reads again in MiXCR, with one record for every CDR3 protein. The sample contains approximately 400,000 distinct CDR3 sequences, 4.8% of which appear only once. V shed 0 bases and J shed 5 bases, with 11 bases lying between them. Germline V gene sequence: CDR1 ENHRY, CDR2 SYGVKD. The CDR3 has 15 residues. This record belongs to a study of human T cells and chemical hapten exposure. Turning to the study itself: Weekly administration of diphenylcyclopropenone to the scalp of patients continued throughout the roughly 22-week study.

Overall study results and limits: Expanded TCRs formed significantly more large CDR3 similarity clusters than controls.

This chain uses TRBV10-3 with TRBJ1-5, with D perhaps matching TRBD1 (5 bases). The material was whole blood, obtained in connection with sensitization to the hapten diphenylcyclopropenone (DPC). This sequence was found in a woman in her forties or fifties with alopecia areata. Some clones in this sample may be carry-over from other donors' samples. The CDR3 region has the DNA TGTGCCATCAGTGAGTCGAGGGACCGGCATCAGCCCCAGCATTTT. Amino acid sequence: CAISESRDRHQPQHF.